The 16 T cell receptor beta chains below were found in one sample sequenced in a study of PD-L1 blockade in urothelial cancer. Only in-frame clones appear in the TCRdb table, and some are missing; sequencing was by immunoSEQ multiplex PCR. The data contain tens of thousands of clones, around 86% of them singletons. Time point in this sample: pretreatment peripheral blood. The sample here was PBMCs, taken around atezolizumab (anti-PD-L1) treatment. Source of these receptors: a man aged 55 to 69 with urothelial cancer.

The chain is built from TRBV28 and TRBJ1-1; D is undetermined. Trimming stripped 3 bases from V and 6 bases from J, with 11 bases between. Looked up from germline, CDR1 is MDHEN and CDR2 is SYDVKM. CDR3 length: 13 residues. CDR3 region: CASSFPGFPEAFF. The DNA of the CDR3 is TGTGCCAGCAGTTTCCCGGGGTTTCCTGAAGCTTTCTTT.

This chain connects TRBV29-1 to TRBJ2-7, with 7 nucleotides matching TRBD1. The CDR3 length is 12 residues. The V gene end was trimmed by 4 bases and the J gene end by 3 bases; junction bases not matched to a gene: 3. In germline, CDR1 is SQVTM, CDR2 ANQGSEA. The CDR3 sequence: CSVGRDSYEQYF. As DNA, the CDR3 is TGCAGCGTTGGCCGGGACAGCTACGAGCAGTACTTC.

This chain joins TRBV6-5 and TRBJ1-5, with 9 bases lining up with TRBD1. The CDR3 loop spans 14 amino acids. Trimming at V came to 6 bases and at J to 7 bases, leaving 7 bases not matched to a gene. Looked up from germline, CDR1 is MNHEY and CDR2 is SVGAGI. The CDR3 loop is CASSPTGGEQPQHF. The CDR3 bases are TGTGCCAGCAGCCCTACAGGGGGCGAGCAGCCCCAGCATTTT.

The J gene is TRBJ2-3, the V gene TRBV18; D ambiguous. The CDR3 contains 15 residues. The ends were cut back, 3 bases at V and 0 bases at J, with 10 bases in the middle. Germline V gene sequence: CDR1 KGHSH, CDR2 LQKENI. The CDR3 DNA follows: TGTGCCAGCTCACCGGCAGGATCTAGCACAGATACGCAGTATTTT. This translates into CASSPAGSSTDTQYF.

This clone was detected only a few times. The chain joins TRBV7-9 to TRBJ2-1; maybe TRBD2 (6 bases). Germline values: CDR1 SEHNR, CDR2 FQNEAQ (reference sequence). The CDR3 runs 15 residues. V was trimmed by 6 bases and J by 0 bases, leaving 12 bases between them. The CDR3 nucleotides read TGTGCCAGCAGAGAGGACGGGAGCTCCTACAATGAGCAGTTCTTC. Translation gives CASREDGSSYNEQFF.

There are a few counts of this clone. This chain connects TRBV19 to TRBJ1-2, with 9 bases that match TRBD1. V lost 6 bases, J lost 5 bases, and 7 bases stayed unmatched. From germline, CDR1 is LNHDA and CDR2 SQIVND (reference sequence). This CDR3 has 14 residues. The CDR3 sequence: CASRGQGLVYGYTF. Written as DNA, the CDR3 is TGTGCCAGTAGGGGACAGGGACTCGTTTATGGCTACACCTTC.

The chain recombines TRBV6-6 with TRBJ1-2; 9 bases align to TRBD1. The length of the CDR3 is 13 residues. V lost 6 bases to trimming and J lost 6 bases; unmatched junction nucleotides: 5. Per the germline V gene, CDR1 is MNHNY and CDR2 is SVGAGI (reference sequence). CDR3 sequence reads: CASSPGQGHGYTF. The CDR3 DNA is TGTGCCAGCAGCCCAGGACAGGGGCATGGCTACACCTTC.

This clone was observed a single time. This sequence joins TRBV30 and TRBJ2-1; 16 bases agree with TRBD2. The CDR3 totals 15 residues. V lost 2 bases, J lost 7 bases, and 2 bases stayed unmatched. CDR1 is GTSNPN, CDR2 SVGIG, per germline (reference sequence). The CDR3 sequence is CAWSWGLAGGNEQFF. As DNA, the CDR3 is TGTGCCTGGAGTTGGGGACTAGCGGGAGGGAATGAGCAGTTCTTC.

CDR3 nucleotide sequence: TGTGCCAGCAGCTCCGCGGGCCGAACTAATGAAAAACTGTTTTTT. Protein sequence: CASSSAGRTNEKLFF. This sequence joins TRBV5-4 and TRBJ1-4; D call uncertain. CDR3 size: 15 residues. Looked up from germline, CDR1 is SGHNT and CDR2 is YYREEE (reference sequence). The ends were cut back, 3 bases at V and 1 base at J, with 10 bases in the middle.

The chain employs TRBV28 and TRBJ2-1, with no clear D. With 5 bases removed from V and 2 bases from J, the gap between germline ends came to 13 bases. The germline CDR1 and CDR2 sequences are MDHEN and SYDVKM. The CDR3 length is 15 residues. DNA for the CDR3: TGTGCCAGCAGTCCCCAGAAATTGACCTACAATGAGCAGTTCTTC. Its protein is CASSPQKLTYNEQFF. The whole variable domain, filled in from reference TRBV28 and TRBJ2-1, reads DVKVTQSSRYLVKRTGEKVFLECVQDMDHENMFWYRQDPGLGLRLIYFSYDVKMKEKGDIPEGYSVSREKKERFSLILESASTNQTSMYLCASSPQKLTYNEQFFGPGTRLTVL.

In nucleotides, the CDR3 is TGTGCCAGCAGCCCGGCGACAGTGAACACCGGGGAGCTGTTTTTT. Amino acids: CASSPATVNTGELFF. The chain is built from TRBV2 and TRBJ2-2, with D tentatively TRBD1 (5 bases). Between the trimmed V and J ends, which lost 6 bases and 1 base, there was a span of 12 bases. The CDR3 sequence is 15 residues long. Germline lookup yields CDR1 SNHLY and CDR2 FYNNEI.

The genes are TRBV5-1 and TRBJ2-2; 10 nucleotides match TRBD2. This CDR3 is 15 amino acids long. Germline values: CDR1 SGHRS, CDR2 YFSETQ. Trimming cost V 1 base and J 5 bases; bases outside gene matches: 2. The CDR3 sequence is CASSLKLAGTGELFF. CDR3 DNA: TGCGCCAGCAGCTTGAAACTAGCGGGGACCGGGGAGCTGTTTTTT.

This chain joins TRBV9 and TRBJ2-2; no reliable D call. The CDR3 is made up of 17 amino acids. The germline CDR1 and CDR2 sequences are SGDLS and YYNGEE. Trimming removed 4 bases at V and 2 bases at J, with 18 bases between. CDR3 coding DNA: TGTGCCAGCAGCCCACACGGATGGGCAGCCAACACCGGGGAGCTGTTTTTT. Protein: CASSPHGWAANTGELFF.

The genes are TRBV13 and TRBJ1-2; D may be TRBD1 (6 bases). Germline V gene data show CDR1 as PRHDT and CDR2 as FYEKMQ (reference sequence). The CDR3 totals 13 residues. The germline V and J ends were trimmed by 5 bases and 5 bases, with 12 bases remaining between them. The CDR3 coding sequence is TGTGCCAGCAGCGCCGCAGGGGTATATGGCTACACCTTC. This translates into CASSAAGVYGYTF.

The chain joins TRBV5-1 to TRBJ1-4; TRBD1 is a possible D gene (5 bases). Germline loops: CDR1 SGHRS, CDR2 YFSETQ. The CDR3 is 15 amino acids. V lost 0 bases and J 1 base, leaving 7 bases between the germline ends. CDR3 sequence: CASSLGGVTNEKLFF. CDR3 DNA: TGCGCCAGCAGCTTGGGGGGGGTAACTAATGAAAAACTGTTTTTT.

The chain joins TRBV7-2 to TRBJ2-5; D gene unclear. This CDR3 has 15 amino acids. Germline V gene data show CDR1 as SGHTA and CDR2 as FQGNSA. Trimming left V 2 bases short and J 4 bases short, with 14 bases between. The chain's CDR3 is CASSLSGLGVETQYF. The CDR3 coding sequence is TGTGCCAGCAGCTTATCTGGGTTGGGCGTAGAGACCCAGTACTTC.